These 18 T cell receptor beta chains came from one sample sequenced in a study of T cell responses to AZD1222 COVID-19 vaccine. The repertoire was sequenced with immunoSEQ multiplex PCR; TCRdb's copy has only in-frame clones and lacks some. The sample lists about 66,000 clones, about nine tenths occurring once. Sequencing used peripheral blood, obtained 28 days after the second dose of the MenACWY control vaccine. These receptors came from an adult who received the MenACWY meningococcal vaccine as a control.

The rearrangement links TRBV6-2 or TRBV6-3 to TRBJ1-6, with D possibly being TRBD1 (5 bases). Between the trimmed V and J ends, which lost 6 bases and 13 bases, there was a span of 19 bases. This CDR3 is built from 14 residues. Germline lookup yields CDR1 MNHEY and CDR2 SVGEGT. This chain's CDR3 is CASSGLRDSGPLHF. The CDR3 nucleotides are TGTGCCAGCAGCGGGCTGAGGGACTCGGGGCCCCTCCACTTT.

CDR3 in amino acids: CASSFGGMGEKLFF. The CDR3 DNA reads as TGTGCCAGCAGTTTTGGGGGGATGGGAGAAAAACTGTTTTTT. The genes are TRBV27 and TRBJ1-4, with a weak D call TRBD1 (5 bases). The germline V gene has CDR1 MNHEY and CDR2 SMNVEV (reference sequence). The CDR3 totals 14 residues. V lost 3 bases and J 8 bases, leaving 13 bases between the germline ends.

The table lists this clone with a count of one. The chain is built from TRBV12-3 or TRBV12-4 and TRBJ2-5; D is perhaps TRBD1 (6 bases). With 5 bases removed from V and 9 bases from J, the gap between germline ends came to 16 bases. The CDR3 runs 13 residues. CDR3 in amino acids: CASSPQDPGAQYF. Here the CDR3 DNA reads TGTGCCAGCAGTCCACAGGACCCAGGGGCCCAGTACTTC.

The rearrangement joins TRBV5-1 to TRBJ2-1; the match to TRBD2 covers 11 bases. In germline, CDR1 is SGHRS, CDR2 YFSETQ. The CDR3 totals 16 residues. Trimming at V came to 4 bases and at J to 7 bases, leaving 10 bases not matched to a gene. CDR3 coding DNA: TGCGCCAGCAGCAGAGCGTTAGCGGGAGGGCCGAATGAGCAGTTCTTC. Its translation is CASSRALAGGPNEQFF.

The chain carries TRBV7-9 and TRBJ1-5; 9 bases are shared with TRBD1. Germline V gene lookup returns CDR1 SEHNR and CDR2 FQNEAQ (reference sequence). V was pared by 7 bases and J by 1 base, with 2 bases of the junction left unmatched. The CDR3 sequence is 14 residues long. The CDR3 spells CASTGQGSNQPQHF. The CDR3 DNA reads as TGTGCCAGCACGGGACAGGGCAGCAATCAGCCCCAGCATTTT.

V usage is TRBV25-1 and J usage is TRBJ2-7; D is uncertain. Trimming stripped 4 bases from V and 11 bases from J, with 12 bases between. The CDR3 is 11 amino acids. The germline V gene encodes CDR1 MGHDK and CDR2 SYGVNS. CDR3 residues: CASSGVEVEYF. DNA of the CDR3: TGTGCCAGCAGTGGGGTCGAGGTAGAGTACTTC.

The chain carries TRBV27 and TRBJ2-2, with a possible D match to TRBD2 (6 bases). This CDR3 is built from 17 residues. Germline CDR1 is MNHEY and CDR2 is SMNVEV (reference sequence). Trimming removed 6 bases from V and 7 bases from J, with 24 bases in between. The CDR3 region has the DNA TGTGCCAGCAGCCACCCTGGGGCGGGACTCCAGATCGGGGAGCTGTTTTTT. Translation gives CASSHPGAGLQIGELFF.

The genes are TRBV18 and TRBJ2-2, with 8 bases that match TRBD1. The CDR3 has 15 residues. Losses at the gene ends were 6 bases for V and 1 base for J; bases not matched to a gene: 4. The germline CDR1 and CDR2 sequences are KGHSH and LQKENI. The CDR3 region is CASSLGQENTGELFF. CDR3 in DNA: TGTGCCAGCTCCCTGGGACAGGAGAACACCGGGGAGCTGTTTTTT.

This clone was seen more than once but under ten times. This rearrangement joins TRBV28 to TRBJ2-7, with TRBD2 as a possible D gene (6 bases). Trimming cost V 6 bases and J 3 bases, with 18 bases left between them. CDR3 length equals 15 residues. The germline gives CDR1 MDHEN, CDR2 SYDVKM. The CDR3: CASSPGGLGIYEQYF. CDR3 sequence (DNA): TGTGCCAGCAGCCCTGGGGGACTGGGGATCTACGAGCAGTACTTC.

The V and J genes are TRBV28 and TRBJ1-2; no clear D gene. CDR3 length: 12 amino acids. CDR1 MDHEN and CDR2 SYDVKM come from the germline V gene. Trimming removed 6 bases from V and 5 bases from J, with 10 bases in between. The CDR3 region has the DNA TGTGCCAGCAGCCCCGCCCCGTATGGCTACACCTTC. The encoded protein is CASSPAPYGYTF.

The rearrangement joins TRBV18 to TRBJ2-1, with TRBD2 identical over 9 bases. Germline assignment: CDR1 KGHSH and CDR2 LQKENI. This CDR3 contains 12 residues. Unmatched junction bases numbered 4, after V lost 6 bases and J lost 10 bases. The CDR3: CASSPTSGEQFF. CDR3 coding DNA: TGTGCCAGCTCGCCCACTAGCGGGGAGCAGTTCTTC.

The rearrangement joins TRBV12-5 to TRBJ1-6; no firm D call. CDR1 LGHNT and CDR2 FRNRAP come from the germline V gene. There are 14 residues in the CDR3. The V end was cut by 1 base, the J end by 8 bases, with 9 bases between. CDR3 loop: CASGLGGIYSPLHF. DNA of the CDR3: TGTGCTAGTGGTTTGGGAGGGATTTATTCACCCCTCCACTTT.

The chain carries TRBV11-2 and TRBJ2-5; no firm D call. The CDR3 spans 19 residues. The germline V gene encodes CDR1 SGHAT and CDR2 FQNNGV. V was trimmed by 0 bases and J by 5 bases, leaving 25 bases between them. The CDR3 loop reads CASSLDLKGRRNVRETQYF. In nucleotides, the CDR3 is TGTGCCAGCAGCTTAGATCTGAAGGGCAGGCGAAACGTGAGGGAGACCCAGTACTTC.

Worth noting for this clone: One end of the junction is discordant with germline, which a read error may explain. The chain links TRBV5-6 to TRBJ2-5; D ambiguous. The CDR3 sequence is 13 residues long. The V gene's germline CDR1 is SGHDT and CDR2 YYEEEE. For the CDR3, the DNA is TGTGCCAGCACCTTGGGGTACCAAGAGACCCAGTACTTC. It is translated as CASTLGYQETQYF. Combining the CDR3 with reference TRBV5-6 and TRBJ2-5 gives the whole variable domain DAGVTQSPTHLIKTRGQQVTLRCSPKSGHDTVSWYQQALGQGPQFIFQYYEEEERQRGNFPDRFSGHQFPNYSSELNVNALLLGDSALYLCASTLGYQETQYFGPGTRLLVL.

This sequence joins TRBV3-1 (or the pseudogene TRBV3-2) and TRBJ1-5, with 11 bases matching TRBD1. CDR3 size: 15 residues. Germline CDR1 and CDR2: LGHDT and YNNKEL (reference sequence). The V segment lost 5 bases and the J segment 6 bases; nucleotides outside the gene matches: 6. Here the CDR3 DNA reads TGTGCCAGCAGCACCGGGACAGGGGGGGGTCAGCCCCAGCATTTT. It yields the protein CASSTGTGGGQPQHF.

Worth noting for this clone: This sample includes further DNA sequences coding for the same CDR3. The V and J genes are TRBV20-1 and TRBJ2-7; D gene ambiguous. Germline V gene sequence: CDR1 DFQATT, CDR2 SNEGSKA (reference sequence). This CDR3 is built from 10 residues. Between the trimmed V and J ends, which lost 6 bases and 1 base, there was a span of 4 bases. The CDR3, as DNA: TGCAGTGCAGGATCCTACGAGCAGTACTTC. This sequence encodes CSAGSYEQYF.

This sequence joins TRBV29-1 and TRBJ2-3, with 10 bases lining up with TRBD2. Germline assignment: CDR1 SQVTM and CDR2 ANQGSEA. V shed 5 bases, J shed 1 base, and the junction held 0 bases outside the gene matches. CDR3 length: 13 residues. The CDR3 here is CSVLAGGTDTQYF. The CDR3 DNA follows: TGCAGCGTTCTAGCGGGGGGCACAGATACGCAGTATTTT.

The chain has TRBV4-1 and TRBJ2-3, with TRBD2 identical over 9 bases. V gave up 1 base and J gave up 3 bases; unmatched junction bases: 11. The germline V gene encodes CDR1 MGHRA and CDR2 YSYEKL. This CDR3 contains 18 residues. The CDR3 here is CASSQAGHSGSRTDTQYF. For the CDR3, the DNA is TGCGCCAGCAGCCAAGCGGGACATAGCGGGAGTAGGACAGATACGCAGTATTTT.